The TCR beta chain described here comes from a study of response to subunit inactivated influenza vaccine. The CDR3 has 13 residues. Trimming took off 4 bases at V and 1 base at J, with 7 bases between the two ends. Germline-derived CDR1 and CDR2 are ENHRY and SYGVKD. TCRdb used MiXCR to reprocess the RT-PCR reads, holding one entry per CDR3 protein. The table lists around 530,000 distinct CDR3 sequences, 15% to 20% of them singletons, with approximately 3% in the top ten. General study findings and limits: It was suggested by the authors that few new T cells are recruited by each seasonal influenza vaccination.

This clonotype showed up many times. Its specificity is unknown. The chain employs TRBV10-3 and TRBJ1-1, with unresolved D. The specimen was CD4+ T cells sorted from PBMCs, collected roughly 24 months after vaccination. The origin of this receptor is a man in his fifties or sixties who received an inactivated influenza vaccine. The DNA for the CDR3 is TGTGCCATCAGTGGGGCCGAGAACACTGAAGCTTTCTTT. It encodes CAISGAENTEAFF.